Below, 3 T cell receptor beta chains from the same sample are listed, as sequenced in a study of cytomegalovirus exposure and HLA in healthy donors. A multiplex PCR was run with 60 Vbeta primers and 13 Jbeta primers. TCRdb's table, derived via immunoSEQ multiplex PCR, lists solely in-frame clones and lacks some. The sample carries around 62,000 clones, under 80% recorded once. The source material was PBMCs. These receptors were collected from a male donor in good health and CMV-seropositive.

This clone turned up a few times. This sequence joins TRBV5-1 and TRBJ1-1, with 7 nucleotides matching TRBD1. Germline CDR1 and CDR2: SGHRS and YFSETQ. V gave up 4 bases and J gave up 1 base; unmatched junction bases: 7. This CDR3 spans 15 amino acids. CDR3 sequence: CASSAGGQGNTEAFF. The CDR3 DNA reads as TGCGCCAGCAGCGCAGGGGGACAAGGGAACACTGAAGCTTTCTTT.

The V and J genes are TRBV5-8 and TRBJ2-7; 8 bases map to TRBD1. The V gene end was trimmed by 4 bases and the J gene end by 3 bases; junction bases not matched to a gene: 9. Germline V gives CDR1 SGHTS, CDR2 YDEGEE. The CDR3 has 15 residues. CDR3 DNA: TGTGCCAGCAGCAGACCGACAGGGGAGGACTACGAGCAGTACTTC. The encoded protein is CASSRPTGEDYEQYF.

The chain carries TRBV9 and TRBJ2-2; maybe TRBD1 (5 bases). V lost 5 bases and J 2 bases, leaving 13 bases between the germline ends. The germline V gene encodes CDR1 SGDLS and CDR2 YYNGEE. The CDR3 is 15 amino acids. Written as DNA, the CDR3 is TGTGCCAGCAGGCCCCCCGACAGCAACACCGGGGAGCTGTTTTTT. Translated: CASRPPDSNTGELFF.